The 7 T cell receptor beta chains presented below share a single source sample, sequenced in a study of cytomegalovirus exposure and HLA in healthy donors. The primer mix had 60 Vbeta and 13 Jbeta primers. The data were produced by immunoSEQ multiplex PCR, yet TCRdb's version contains in-frame clones alone and is incomplete. In the table there are fewer than 250,000 clones, 70% to 90% of which are singletons. The sample consisted of PBMCs. Every receptor here comes from a man aged 25-40 years in good health and CMV-seronegative.

With regard to this clone: The sample carries other DNA sequences with the same CDR3. The V gene is TRBV19, the J gene TRBJ1-1; 10 bases line up with TRBD1. There are 14 residues in the CDR3. Germline CDR1 is LNHDA and CDR2 is SQIVND (reference sequence). The trim removed 3 bases at V and 5 bases at J, leaving 3 bases unmatched. CDR3 amino acids: CASSIRTGGTEAFF. For the CDR3, the DNA is TGTGCCAGTAGTATTAGGACAGGGGGAACTGAAGCTTTCTTT.

V is TRBV28 and J is TRBJ1-2; D is possibly TRBD1 (5 bases). CDR3 length: 13 amino acids. V lost 3 bases and J 7 bases, leaving 12 bases between the germline ends. Germline assignment: CDR1 MDHEN and CDR2 SYDVKM. CDR3 loop: CASSLLTGLGYTF. The CDR3 DNA sequence: TGTGCCAGCAGTTTGCTTACAGGCCTTGGCTACACCTTC.

The chain combines TRBV5-5 with TRBJ2-7; D gene uncertain. The germline V and J ends were trimmed by 3 bases and 0 bases, with 4 bases remaining between them. This CDR3 has 12 amino acids. CDR1 SGHKS and CDR2 YYEKEE come from the germline V gene (reference sequence). The CDR3: CASSSSSYEQYF. DNA of the CDR3: TGTGCCAGCAGCTCCAGCTCCTACGAGCAGTACTTC.

This clone was seen a single time. The chain links TRBV13 to TRBJ2-5; 9 nucleotides line up with TRBD2. V lost 3 bases and J lost 2; bases outside the gene matches: 4. Germline V gene data show CDR1 as PRHDT and CDR2 as FYEKMQ (reference sequence). The CDR3 covers 15 residues. DNA of the CDR3: TGTGCCAGCAGCTTGGGGCGGGGGGGTCAAGAGACCCAGTACTTC. It yields the protein CASSLGRGGQETQYF.

V is TRBV2 and J is TRBJ1-1, with TRBD1 matching over 9 bases. Germline CDR1 is SNHLY and CDR2 is FYNNEI. CDR3 length equals 13 residues. V dropped 8 bases and J dropped 2; count of bases not matched to a gene: 3. For the CDR3, the DNA is TGTGCCAGCGGCACAGGGGGCAACACTGAAGCTTTCTTT. It yields the protein CASGTGGNTEAFF.

The chain uses TRBV7-3 and TRBJ2-1; a possible D gene is TRBD2 (6 bases). V gave up 1 base and J gave up 5 bases, with 15 bases separating them. This CDR3 is built from 16 residues. Germline V CDR1 and CDR2: SGHTA, FQGTGA. CDR3 sequence reads: CASSLISGANDNEQFF. The DNA for the CDR3 is TGTGCCAGCAGCTTAATCTCGGGAGCTAATGACAATGAGCAGTTCTTC.

This clone was counted once. The CDR3, as DNA: TGTGCCAGCAGGCGGGACTACCCGAGCACAGATACGCAGTATTTT. It specifies CASRRDYPSTDTQYF. The chain has TRBV6-5 and TRBJ2-3; 7 bases are a match to TRBD2. The CDR3 has 15 amino acids. V was pared by 6 bases and J by 0 bases, with 6 bases of the junction left unmatched. Germline CDR1 reads MNHEY; CDR2 reads SVGAGI.